This paragraph covers one T cell receptor beta chain sequence. Its antigen is not known. The sample comes from a study of chemoradiotherapy in HPV16-positive cancers. At the level of the study: Candidate HPV-specific clones and shared TCR motifs came from a couple of HPV16-positive patients. Study-level points and caveats: Better recurrence-free survival went with HPV-responsive T-cell expansion in HPV16-positive patients. HPV-specific T cells were functionally defined from only a couple of HPV16-positive patients.

Profiling relied on immunoSEQ multiplex PCR, and the TCRdb table lists in-frame clones only, not all of them. The sample carries 4,000 to 6,000 clones, 86% recorded once. From germline, CDR1 is MNHEY and CDR2 SMNVEV (reference sequence). Germline trimming cut 1 base from V and 6 bases from J; bases unmatched to any gene: 8. The length of the CDR3 is 16 residues. Sequences were derived from tumor tissue, sampled from a patient who underwent chemoradiotherapy. The rearrangement uses TRBV27 and TRBJ2-3; TRBD2 agrees at 9 bases. This clonotype originated in a human donor with HPV-associated anogenital cancer. The CDR3 nucleotides are TGTGCCAGCAGTTTATATAAAGCGGGGGGAGGGGATACGCAGTATTTT. Translating gives CASSLYKAGGGDTQYF.